The 16 T cell receptor beta chains given below trace back to one sample, sequenced in a study of post-analysis software for immune sequencing data. Unique molecular identifiers had been added to the TCR beta cDNA libraries. TCRdb independently ran MiXCR on the PCR reads; one entry per CDR3 protein. Of around 150,000 distinct CDR3 sequences in the sample, approximately 35% were seen once. The starting material was blood, obtained after autologous hematopoietic stem cell transplantation. These receptors were collected from a girl between 5 and 17 years old with multiple sclerosis.

V usage is TRBV5-1 and J usage is TRBJ1-2, with D maybe TRBD1 (6 bases). The CDR3 has 15 amino acids. V was trimmed by 0 bases and J by 2 bases, leaving 11 bases between them. Germline CDR1 is SGHRS and CDR2 is YFSETQ. The CDR3 DNA reads TGCGCCAGCAGCTTGGGACAGGAGTTCAACTATGGCTACACCTTC. This encodes CASSLGQEFNYGYTF. The full variable domain, its missing parts supplied by reference TRBV5-1 and TRBJ1-2, is KAGVTQTPRYLIKTRGQQVTLSCSPISGHRSVSWYQQTPGQGLQFLFEYFSETQRNKGNFPGRFSGRQFSNSRSEMNVSTLELGDSALYLCASSLGQEFNYGYTFGSGTRLTVV.

The gene calls are TRBV21-1 and TRBJ1-2; the table's D call of TRBD1 was not tested on the DNA. TRBV21-1 is a known pseudogene. The CDR3 spans 15 residues. The CDR3 region is CASSVPGPLNYGYTF. CDR3 DNA: TGTGCCAGCAGCGTACCGGGACCGTTAAACTATGGCTACACCTTC.

This rearrangement joins TRBV7-9 to TRBJ1-4, with TRBD1 identical over 7 bases. Germline trimming cut 3 bases from V and 7 bases from J; bases unmatched to any gene: 8. CDR1 is SEHNR, CDR2 FQNEAQ, per germline (reference sequence). The CDR3 extends over 15 amino acids. In DNA, the CDR3 is TGTGCCAGCAGCTTTGCCGGGACAGAGAGTGAAAAACTGTTTTTT. This encodes CASSFAGTESEKLFF.

The chain has TRBV3-1 and TRBJ1-1, with unresolved D. With 4 bases removed from V and 0 bases from J, the gap between germline ends came to 0 bases. The CDR3 has 11 residues. Germline loops: CDR1 LGHDT, CDR2 YNNKEL (reference sequence). The CDR3 DNA reads as TGTGCCAGCAGCCTGAACACTGAAGCTTTCTTT. This sequence encodes CASSLNTEAFF.

This chain joins TRBV15 and TRBJ2-7, with 7 bases identical to TRBD2. The CDR3 runs to 15 residues. CDR1 is LNHNV, CDR2 YYDKDF, per germline (reference sequence). V was clipped by 1 base and J by 2 bases; unmatched bases: 5. CDR3 amino acids: CATSRARAGTYEQYF. The CDR3 DNA reads TGTGCCACCAGCAGAGCGCGAGCGGGAACCTACGAGCAGTACTTC.

In its sample, this clonotype was seen many times. The chain recombines TRBV30 with TRBJ2-7; no firm D call. V lost 4 bases and J 0 bases, leaving 7 bases between the germline ends. Germline CDR1 GTSNPN, CDR2 SVGIG (reference sequence). This CDR3 is 12 amino acids long. The CDR3, as DNA: TGTGCCTGGATGGGCAACTCCTACGAGCAGTACTTC. Amino acids: CAWMGNSYEQYF.

This chain joins TRBV18 and TRBJ2-2, with D hard to call. Between the trimmed V and J ends, which lost 1 base and 0 bases, there was a span of 9 bases. The CDR3 extends over 16 amino acids. The germline V gene has CDR1 KGHSH and CDR2 LQKENI. The CDR3 nucleotides are TGTGCCAGCTCACCACGAGCAGGCGCGAACACCGGGGAGCTGTTTTTT. Translation: CASSPRAGANTGELFF.

The chain is built from TRBV30 and TRBJ2-1; no clear D. Trimming took 1 base from V and 1 from J, leaving 8 bases between them. Germline V gives CDR1 GTSNPN, CDR2 SVGIG (reference sequence). The CDR3 has 14 amino acids. Here the CDR3 reads CAWSGQPSYNEQFF. The CDR3 nucleotides read TGTGCCTGGAGTGGGCAGCCATCCTACAATGAGCAGTTCTTC.

The chain carries TRBV6-6 and TRBJ1-1; TRBD1 matches 8 bases. There are 16 residues in the CDR3. Germline assignment: CDR1 MNHNY and CDR2 SVGAGI (reference sequence). V lost 2 bases, J lost 1 base, and 6 bases stayed unmatched. The CDR3 loop reads CASSYGLDRANTEAFF. In DNA form, the CDR3 reads TGTGCCAGCAGTTACGGTCTGGACAGGGCGAACACTGAAGCTTTCTTT.

This chain links TRBV20-1 with TRBJ2-1; TRBD2 matches at 9 bases. V lost 1 base and J lost 5; bases outside the gene matches: 6. Germline lookup yields CDR1 DFQATT and CDR2 SNEGSKA (reference sequence). This CDR3 is 15 amino acids long. The CDR3 DNA sequence: TGCAGTGCTAGAGGGGCGGGAGGGCCAAACAATGAGCAGTTCTTC. It codes for CSARGAGGPNNEQFF.

This clonotype was picked up a small number of times. The chain carries TRBV5-1 and TRBJ1-2; 7 bases are shared with TRBD1. Trimming cost V 6 bases and J 3 bases; bases outside gene matches: 5. This CDR3 is 13 amino acids long. Germline CDR1 reads SGHRS; CDR2 reads YFSETQ. The CDR3, as DNA: TGCGCCAGCAACAGGGGCTCGGACTATGGCTACACCTTC. Translating gives CASNRGSDYGYTF.

The V and J genes are TRBV28 and TRBJ2-5; D may be TRBD2 (5 bases). The V gene lost 6 bases and the J gene lost 11 bases, with 16 bases spanning the gap. Germline-derived CDR1 and CDR2 are MDHEN and SYDVKM. The CDR3 is made up of 12 amino acids. CDR3 coding DNA: TGTGCCAGCAGCCTACTTCTCGGGGAGCAGTACTTC. Residues: CASSLLLGEQYF.

The V and J genes are TRBV7-2 and TRBJ2-5; D call uncertain. Germline V gene lookup returns CDR1 SGHTA and CDR2 FQGNSA. The CDR3 length is 14 residues. V was shortened by 1 base and J by 4 bases, with 10 bases between the two germline ends. CDR3 in DNA: TGTGCCAGCAGCTTAGATGCTGGGTCAGAGACCCAGTACTTC. The encoded protein is CASSLDAGSETQYF.

The genes are TRBV29-1 and TRBJ1-4; weak D call: TRBD1 (5 bases). The CDR3 spans 13 residues. Germline V gene lookup returns CDR1 SQVTM and CDR2 ANQGSEA. V lost 5 bases and J 0 bases, leaving 7 bases between the germline ends. CDR3 DNA: TGCAGCGTTCGACAGTCAACTAATGAAAAACTGTTTTTT. Amino acid sequence: CSVRQSTNEKLFF.

The chain employs TRBV5-5 and TRBJ1-2; 7 bases are a match to TRBD1. The germline gives CDR1 SGHKS, CDR2 YYEKEE (reference sequence). There are 16 residues in the CDR3. V dropped 3 bases and J dropped 3; count of bases not matched to a gene: 11. The CDR3 nucleotides are TGTGCCAGCAGCTCGCTTACCACGACAGGGCACTATGGCTACACCTTC. Its protein product is CASSSLTTTGHYGYTF.

The chain employs TRBV11-3 and TRBJ1-1, with D hard to call. Trimming removed 5 bases from V and 2 bases from J, with 6 bases in between. CDR3 size: 12 residues. Germline-derived CDR1 and CDR2 are SGHNT and YENEEA. The CDR3 protein is CASSRDNTEAFF. The DNA of the CDR3 is TGTGCCAGCAGCCGTGACAACACTGAAGCTTTCTTT.